Following are 26 T cell receptor beta chains from one sample sequenced in a study of blood T cell repertoires in COVID-19. TCRdb's table, derived via immunoSEQ multiplex PCR, lists solely in-frame clones and lacks some. Of 95,000 to 150,000 clones listed, 86% are singletons. The sample was peripheral blood. The receptors derive from a man between 40 and 49 years old with acute or convalescent COVID-19.

This clone has only a few counts. The gene calls are TRBV27 and TRBJ2-2; D possibly corresponds to TRBD1 (5 bases). Per germline, CDR1 MNHEY and CDR2 SMNVEV (reference sequence). There are 13 residues in the CDR3. Trimming stripped 3 bases from V and 6 bases from J, with 8 bases between. CDR3 nucleotides: TGTGCCAGCAGTTTGCAGGGCCCCGGGGAGCTGTTTTTT. It yields the protein CASSLQGPGELFF.

The V and J genes are TRBV5-4 and TRBJ2-5, with D possibly matching TRBD2 (6 bases). In germline, CDR1 is SGHNT, CDR2 YYREEE (reference sequence). This CDR3 region has 13 residues. Deletions cut 2 bases from V and 5 bases from J, with 10 bases between. The chain's CDR3 is CASSFGGGETQYF. DNA for the CDR3: TGTGCCAGCAGCTTTGGAGGAGGGGAGACCCAGTACTTC.

The V call is TRBV21-1, the J call TRBJ2-1; the D call TRBD1 from the table was never checked on the DNA. TRBV21-1 is termed a pseudogene. This CDR3 spans 16 amino acids. The CDR3 protein is CASSKGGQGIYNEQFF. The CDR3 DNA sequence: TGTGCCAGCAGCAAAGGGGGACAGGGGATCTACAATGAGCAGTTCTTC.

CDR3 sequence: CAISEAVGNTIYF. The CDR3 region has the DNA TGTGCCATCAGTGAGGCAGTAGGAAACACCATATATTTT. The rearrangement uses TRBV10-3 and TRBJ1-3; D uncertain. Germline V CDR1 and CDR2: ENHRY, SYGVKD. The CDR3 loop spans 13 amino acids. V lost 2 bases and J lost 4, with 6 bases in between.

This clone was seen a few times. The chain joins TRBV2 to TRBJ1-3, with 9 bases matching TRBD1. The CDR3 sequence is 15 residues long. J gave up 3 bases and V 4 bases, and 4 bases lay outside the gene matches. Germline CDR1 and CDR2: SNHLY and FYNNEI. The CDR3 region has the DNA TGTGCCAGCAGTGTTGGGACAGGGTATGGAAACACCATATATTTT. This translates into CASSVGTGYGNTIYF.

The chain employs TRBV7-9 and TRBJ2-1; 11 bases agree with TRBD2. The germline CDR1 and CDR2 sequences are SEHNR and FQNEAQ (reference sequence). This CDR3 comprises 14 residues. V gave up 9 bases and J gave up 8 bases; unmatched junction bases: 9. This chain's CDR3 is CASTHSGRADEQFF. The CDR3, as DNA: TGTGCCAGTACACATAGCGGGAGGGCCGATGAGCAGTTCTTC.

The V call is TRBV3-1 (or the pseudogene TRBV3-2), the J call TRBJ1-6; D is undetermined. Trimming left V 4 bases short and J 7 bases short, with 17 bases between. The CDR3 runs 16 residues. Germline CDR1 is LGHDT and CDR2 is YNNKEL (reference sequence). CDR3 sequence: CASSRSMRERNSPLHF. Written as DNA, the CDR3 is TGTGCCAGCAGCCGAAGCATGAGGGAGAGGAATTCACCCCTCCACTTT.

This rearrangement joins TRBV3-1 (or the pseudogene TRBV3-2) to TRBJ2-3; the match to TRBD2 covers 7 bases. The J segment lost 1 base and the V segment lost 4 bases, leaving 5 bases of the junction unmatched. Per germline, CDR1 LGHDT and CDR2 YNNKEL (reference sequence). CDR3 length: 15 residues. In DNA form, the CDR3 reads TGTGCCAGCAGCCCCCAGCGGGGCCGCACAGATACGCAGTATTTT. Residues: CASSPQRGRTDTQYF.

The chain is built from TRBV19 and TRBJ1-1; 8 bases align to TRBD1. Germline V gene sequence: CDR1 LNHDA, CDR2 SQIVND (reference sequence). With V trimmed by 5 bases and J by 4 bases, 12 bases remained unmatched. The CDR3 has 16 amino acids. The CDR3 nucleotides are TGTGCCAGTAGTTCCGGACAGGGTATTTCGAGCACTGAAGCTTTCTTT. This codes for CASSSGQGISSTEAFF.

J is TRBJ1-1 and V is TRBV5-4; a possible D gene is TRBD1 (6 bases). This CDR3 is 15 amino acids long. V lost 3 bases, J lost 8 bases, and 20 bases lay in between. Looked up from germline, CDR1 is SGHNT and CDR2 is YYREEE (reference sequence). The CDR3: CASSSRRDTYYEAFF. The DNA of the CDR3 is TGTGCCAGCAGCTCAAGACGGGACACCTACTACGAAGCTTTCTTT.

This rearrangement joins TRBV4-3 to TRBJ2-1, with D unclear. CDR1 is LGHNA and CDR2 is YSLEER in the germline V gene. The CDR3 spans 14 residues. The V and J ends lost 0 bases and 1 base respectively, with 4 bases between them. This CDR3 reads CASSQDRSYNEQFF. As DNA, the CDR3 is TGCGCCAGCAGCCAAGATCGTTCCTACAATGAGCAGTTCTTC.

This CDR3 is CASSLAGSGSTEAFF. CDR3 coding DNA: TGCGCCAGCAGCTTGGCCGGGTCCGGAAGCACTGAAGCTTTCTTT. The chain uses TRBV5-1 and TRBJ1-1; no reliable D call. This CDR3 is built from 15 residues. The ends were cut back, 0 bases at V and 4 bases at J, with 13 bases in the middle. From germline, CDR1 is SGHRS and CDR2 YFSETQ. The entire variable domain, with the rest obtained from reference TRBV5-1 and TRBJ1-1, is as follows: KAGVTQTPRYLIKTRGQQVTLSCSPISGHRSVSWYQQTPGQGLQFLFEYFSETQRNKGNFPGRFSGRQFSNSRSEMNVSTLELGDSALYLCASSLAGSGSTEAFFGQGTRLTVV.

The chain has TRBV6-4 and TRBJ1-1; TRBD1 agrees at 8 bases. Germline CDR1 is MRHNA and CDR2 is SNTAGT. The CDR3 sequence is 13 residues long. V was clipped by 6 bases and J by 9 bases; unmatched bases: 9. In DNA, the CDR3 is TGTGCCAGCAGACACGGACAGGGCGAAAAAGCTTTCTTT. This encodes CASRHGQGEKAFF.

This clone has only a few counts. The rearrangement links TRBV11-2 to TRBJ1-1; 7 bases match TRBD1. Germline V lookup: CDR1 SGHAT, CDR2 FQNNGV. V lost 5 bases, J lost 4 bases, and 16 bases stayed unmatched. This CDR3 spans 17 amino acids. CDR3 nucleotides: TGTGCCAGCAGCCCAGGATACAGGGGTTTGATGGTCACTGAAGCTTTCTTT. Translation gives CASSPGYRGLMVTEAFF. The full variable domain, in which reference TRBV11-2 and TRBJ1-1 provide the parts outside the CDR3, is EAGVAQSPRYKIIEKRQSVAFWCNPISGHATLYWYQQILGQGPKLLIQFQNNGVVDDSQLPKDRFSAERLKGVDSTLKIQPAKLEDSAVYLCASSPGYRGLMVTEAFFGQGTRLTVV.

This chain links TRBV5-4 with TRBJ1-1; D unclear. There are 17 residues in the CDR3. Germline V gene lookup returns CDR1 SGHNT and CDR2 YYREEE (reference sequence). The germline V and J ends were trimmed by 3 bases and 0 bases, with 18 bases remaining between them. CDR3 nucleotides: TGTGCCAGCAGCTCCTCGGCGGTCGGCAGTCTGAACACTGAAGCTTTCTTT. This sequence encodes CASSSSAVGSLNTEAFF.

The chain recombines TRBV3-1 (or the pseudogene TRBV3-2) with TRBJ1-2; D gene ambiguous. CDR3 length: 15 residues. V shed 4 bases and J shed 0 bases, with 12 bases lying between them. Germline V gene data show CDR1 as LGHDT and CDR2 as YNNKEL (reference sequence). DNA for the CDR3: TGTGCCAGCAGCCGACATCAAGCTCCTAACTATGGCTACACCTTC. Its translation is CASSRHQAPNYGYTF.

The chain joins TRBV6-4 to TRBJ2-1; D is ambiguous. Per germline, CDR1 MRHNA and CDR2 SNTAGT. The CDR3 spans 13 residues. V lost 2 bases and J 3 bases, leaving 5 bases between the germline ends. CDR3 amino acids: CASSDSLYNEQFF. The CDR3 nucleotides read TGTGCCAGCAGTGACAGCCTCTACAATGAGCAGTTCTTC.

The rearrangement links TRBV4-3 to TRBJ1-2; D perhaps matches TRBD1 (6 bases). CDR1 is LGHNA, CDR2 YSLEER, per germline. Trimming shortened V by 8 bases and J by 7 bases, and 20 bases separated the two germline ends. CDR3 size: 14 residues. CDR3 protein: CASRHDRLSGGYTF. The DNA for the CDR3 is TGCGCCAGCCGTCACGACAGGCTCTCTGGTGGCTACACCTTC.

The chain joins TRBV9 to TRBJ2-1, with D tentatively TRBD1 (6 bases). The CDR3 sequence is 13 residues long. Per germline, CDR1 SGDLS and CDR2 YYNGEE. The V end was cut by 3 bases, the J end by 7 bases, with 11 bases between. CDR3 in amino acids: CASSASQGNEQFF. CDR3 DNA sequence: TGTGCCAGCAGCGCCTCACAGGGTAATGAGCAGTTCTTC. Based on the CDR3 plus reference TRBV9 and TRBJ2-1, the full variable domain is DSGVTQTPKHLITATGQRVTLRCSPRSGDLSVYWYQQSLDQGLQFLIQYYNGEERAKGNILERFSAQQFPDLHSELNLSSLELGDSALYFCASSASQGNEQFFGPGTRLTVL.

In this sample, this clone turned up once. J is TRBJ2-2 and V is TRBV9, with TRBD1 matching over 7 bases. CDR3 length: 15 amino acids. Trimming cost V 3 bases and J 4 bases; bases outside gene matches: 6. Germline assignment: CDR1 SGDLS and CDR2 YYNGEE. CDR3 sequence (DNA): TGTGCCAGCAGCGGCGACAGGGTGGCCACCGGGGAGCTGTTTTTT. It specifies CASSGDRVATGELFF.

The rearrangement uses TRBV2 and TRBJ2-3, with D uncertain. CDR3 size: 14 residues. CDR1 and CDR2 (germline): SNHLY, FYNNEI. Trimming shortened V by 4 bases and J by 2 bases, and 10 bases separated the two germline ends. The CDR3 coding sequence is TGTGCCAGCAGTGTGGCGGCCGACACAGATACGCAGTATTTT. Amino acid sequence: CASSVAADTDTQYF.

The chain links TRBV7-6 to TRBJ2-7, with 10 bases identical to TRBD1. Per germline, CDR1 SGHVS and CDR2 FNYEAQ. The CDR3 contains 15 residues. J lost 3 bases, V lost 3 bases, and 5 bases had no gene match. In nucleotides, the CDR3 is TGTGCCAGCAGCTTGGCCGGGACAGGGGACTACGAGCAGTACTTC. Its protein is CASSLAGTGDYEQYF.

This rearrangement joins TRBV7-9 to TRBJ1-3, with D tentatively TRBD1 (5 bases). The germline gives CDR1 SEHNR, CDR2 FQNEAQ (reference sequence). V gave up 1 base and J gave up 4 bases, with 14 bases separating them. This CDR3 comprises 16 residues. The CDR3 sequence is CASSLEFSGLGNTIYF. The CDR3 DNA reads as TGTGCCAGCAGCTTAGAGTTCTCAGGGTTGGGAAACACCATATATTTT.

This chain uses TRBV30 with TRBJ2-1; 8 nucleotides match TRBD2. The germline gives CDR1 GTSNPN, CDR2 SVGIG (reference sequence). The CDR3 has 13 amino acids. V lost 4 bases and J lost 10; bases outside the gene matches: 9. The DNA of the CDR3 is TGTGCCTGGAACCCGGGGGGGGGTAGGGAGCAGTTCTTC. Amino acids: CAWNPGGGREQFF.

The chain couples TRBV27 to TRBJ1-5, with 7 bases that match TRBD1. This CDR3 is 14 amino acids long. Germline trimming cut 3 bases from V and 6 bases from J; bases unmatched to any gene: 5. Germline CDR1 and CDR2: MNHEY and SMNVEV (reference sequence). The DNA for the CDR3 is TGTGCCAGCAGTTTGACAGGGATCGTTCAGCCCCAGCATTTT. As protein: CASSLTGIVQPQHF.

For this clone: At one boundary the junction diverges from the germline segment, which might be a read error. V usage is TRBV2 and J usage is TRBJ1-2; 7 bases line up with TRBD1. This CDR3 is 10 amino acids long. CDR1 is SNHLY, CDR2 FYNNEI, per germline. The CDR3 spells CASRGTEASF. The CDR3 nucleotides read TGTGCCAGCAGAGGGACAGAGGCGAGCTTC.